The clone carrying this TCR beta chain showed up just once. The data were obtained in a study of T cells after posttransplantation cyclophosphamide. Produced via immunoSEQ multiplex PCR; TCRdb's table is partial and in-frame only. The table includes around 23,000 clones, 95% to 99% detected once. The CDR3 runs 14 residues. Trimming took off 1 base at V and 3 bases at J, with 11 bases between the two ends. Germline CDR1 SGHDT, CDR2 YYEEEE. This TCR derives from a man aged 40-55 years in good health, CMV-negative, and a related stem cell transplant donor. The chain uses TRBV5-6 and TRBJ2-7; the D gene is possibly TRBD1 (5 bases). The sample taken for sequencing was naive CD8+ T cells sorted from PBMCs. The CDR3 coding sequence is TGTGCCAGCAGCTTGTTTGGGCAGGGCTACGAGCAGTACTTC. It yields the protein CASSLFGQGYEQYF. The whole variable domain, remainder taken from reference TRBV5-6 and TRBJ2-7, is DAGVTQSPTHLIKTRGQQVTLRCSPKSGHDTVSWYQQALGQGPQFIFQYYEEEERQRGNFPDRFSGHQFPNYSSELNVNALLLGDSALYLCASSLFGQGYEQYFGPGTRLTVT.